A selection of T cell receptor beta chains follows, all from one sample in a study of regulatory T cells in long-lasting Graves disease. TCRdb reprocessed the multiplex PCR reads via MiXCR and lists one record per CDR3 protein. The sample records roughly 300,000 distinct CDR3 sequences, around a fifth being singletons. The sample here was peripheral blood mononuclear cells (PBMCs), taken when the disease was refractory, from a patient treated with antithyroid drugs. These receptors were obtained from a female donor with Graves disease. The CDR3 runs from the conserved cysteine through the conserved F or W. Fields, in order: CDR3 length, V gene, D gene, CDR3 protein. The D gene is left open where the match is weak.

13 | TRBV7-9 | - | CASSRGEGLEAFF
15 | TRBV19 | TRBD1 | CASSLPGTVNTEAFF
15 | TRBV10-3 | - | CAISEAGTFDHEQYF
15 | TRBV6-1 | - | CASSLRGSNAHEQYF
17 | TRBV7-8 | - | CASRITRTAHRSGELFF
14 | TRBV2 | - | CATNYFRTDYGYTF
15 | TRBV18 | - | CASSPAIPGNTEAFF
14 | TRBV11-2 | - | CASSLGRYSYEQYF
15 | TRBV20-1 | - | CSAPVGDPYNSPLHF
15 | TRBV24-1 | TRBD1 | CATSVLDRAGETQYF
15 | TRBV15 | TRBD1 | CAAGTGDGSNQPQHF
14 | TRBV30 | - | CAWSAPGWEETQYF
15 | TRBV11-3 | - | CASSSRDKGGETQYF
12 | TRBV20-1 | - | CSARDPGNTIYF
15 | TRBV18 | - | CASSPGQALQQPQHF
15 | TRBV4-2 | - | CASSLPNEANYGYTF
13 | TRBV20-1 | - | CSARDSWGLEAFF
11 | TRBV10-3 | - | CAINVENTIYF
15 | TRBV5-1 | - | CASSLAAGEGEKLFF
16 | TRBV11-2 | - | CASSLSPGLRRNEQFF
15 | TRBV7-3 | - | CASSLTASYGDTQYF
13 | TRBV7-2 | - | CASSLIVGVKLFF
15 | TRBV9 | - | CASSVGGAARETQYF
14 | TRBV12-3/TRBV12-4 | - | CASSPRERIYEQYF
12 | TRBV28 | - | CAIQSGTYEQYF
16 | TRBV4-1 | TRBD2 | CASSQVLLAGEGEQYF
13 | TRBV9 | - | CASSGPRENEQFF
15 | TRBV27 | - | CASSLQGYSGNTIYF
16 | TRBV18 | - | CASSPRGGLNTGELFF
17 | TRBV14 | TRBD2 | CASSPTRSGRYANEQFF
17 | TRBV7-9 | TRBD2 | CASSLETSGGPYETQYF
13 | TRBV5-1 | - | CASSPTAGNEQFF
21 | TRBV12-3/TRBV12-4 | TRBD1 | CASSLLFPRLDSRGFNYGYTF
13 | TRBV3-1 | - | CASSQAPGYEQYF
14 | TRBV6-1 | TRBD1 | CASQDRGSSYEQYF
19 | TRBV7-2 | - | CASSSPSNLPSRPPETQYF
15 | TRBV5-1 | TRBD1 | CASSWTGGTPAEAFF
17 | TRBV18 | - | CASSPQFAGSNTGELFF
18 | TRBV20-1 | - | CSAREAPRRAFGRDTQYF
14 | TRBV5-1 | TRBD1 | CASSWGQGNTEAFF
17 | TRBV27 | TRBD2 | CASSLWGLAGGGNEQFF
12 | TRBV30 | TRBD2 | CAFSPGGYEQYF